Listed below are T cell receptor beta chains from one sample, sequenced in a study of control samples from healthy donors and cancer patients. TCRdb keeps only in-frame clones here, not all; method: immunoSEQ multiplex PCR. The sample includes 30,000 or so clones, roughly 94% seen only once; the top ten take 6.6%. The sequenced material came from blood. The receptors derive from a man aged 55 to 70 in good health. The CDR3 runs from the conserved cysteine through the conserved F or W. D genes are given only for firm matches. Part of the rows lack a size; the others show once, few, many or a class for expanded clones.

abundance	v_gene	j_gene	d_gene	CDR3aa	CDR3nt
-	TRBV7-2	TRBJ1-1	-	CASSLSPLNTEAFF	TGTGCCAGCAGTCTTAGCCCCCTGAACACTGAAGCTTTCTTT
-	TRBV19	TRBJ1-4	-	CASNELNEKLFF	TGTGCCAGTAACGAGCTGAATGAAAAACTGTTTTTT
-	TRBV11-3	TRBJ1-1	-	CASSLTAKDTEAFF	TGTGCCAGCAGCTTAACAGCAAAAGACACTGAAGCTTTCTTT
-	TRBV6-7	TRBJ1-1	TRBD1	CASSKQGERFTEAFF	TGTGCCAGCAGTAAACAGGGGGAAAGGTTCACTGAAGCTTTCTTT
-	TRBV27	TRBJ2-1	TRBD1	CASSPLTGWNEQFF	TGTGCCAGCAGTCCCCTGACAGGGTGGAATGAGCAGTTCTTC
-	TRBV6-1	TRBJ1-1	-	CASSEEAGWNTEAFF	TGTGCCAGCAGTGAAGAGGCAGGCTGGAACACTGAAGCTTTCTTT
-	TRBV30	TRBJ1-3	-	CAWNGILGSGNTIYF	TGTGCCTGGAATGGAATTTTAGGCTCTGGAAACACCATATATTTT
-	TRBV5-4	TRBJ2-1	-	CASSLWTNEQFF	TGTGCCAGCAGCCTTTGGACCAATGAGCAGTTCTTC
-	TRBV7-2	TRBJ2-6	-	CASSLRAATSSGANVLTF	TGTGCCAGCAGCTTAAGAGCGGCGACCAGCTCTGGGGCCAACGTCCTGACTTTC
-	TRBV7-2	TRBJ2-1	TRBD2	CASASGGAGGRKEQFF	TGTGCCAGCGCCAGTGGGGGAGCGGGGGGGAGGAAGGAGCAGTTCTTC
-	TRBV6-5	TRBJ1-2	-	CASSSEGGGYTF	TGTGCCAGCAGCAGCGAGGGTGGCGGCTACACCTTC
-	TRBV2	TRBJ1-2	TRBD1	CASSPGTVNYGYTF	TGTGCCAGCAGCCCCGGGACAGTGAACTATGGCTACACCTTC
-	TRBV7-2	TRBJ1-2	-	CASSVPLNYGYTF	TGTGCCAGCAGCGTACCTCTAAACTATGGCTACACCTTC
-	TRBV7-9	TRBJ1-1	-	CASSLSAINTEAFF	TGTGCCAGCAGCTTAAGTGCCATAAACACTGAAGCTTTCTTT
-	TRBV7-9	TRBJ1-4	-	CASSPSGLPNEKLFF	TGTGCCAGCAGCCCATCCGGGCTCCCTAATGAAAAACTGTTTTTT
-	TRBV11-2	TRBJ1-1	-	CASSLGLTEAFF	TGTGCCAGCAGCTTAGGGTTAACTGAAGCTTTCTTT
-	TRBV6-5	TRBJ1-2	TRBD1	CASSRTGGAYGYTF	TGTGCCAGCAGCAGGACAGGGGGCGCTTATGGCTACACCTTC
-	TRBV7-2	TRBJ1-6	-	CASSSWGDVTYNSPLHF	TGTGCCAGCAGCTCTTGGGGTGACGTTACCTATAATTCACCCCTCCACTTT
-	TRBV28	TRBJ1-5	-	CASSLTNQPQHF	TGTGCCAGCAGTTTAACTAATCAGCCCCAGCATTTT
-	TRBV5-1	TRBJ1-1	TRBD1	CASREDRVRTEAFF	TGCGCCAGCAGGGAAGACAGGGTACGGACTGAAGCTTTCTTT
-	TRBV11-2	TRBJ2-7	TRBD2	CASSLFVAGNSYEQYF	TGTGCCAGCAGCTTATTTGTAGCGGGGAACTCCTACGAGCAGTACTTC
-	TRBV5-1	TRBJ1-4	-	CASSLGRPTNEKLFF	TGCGCCAGCAGCTTAGGAAGACCAACTAATGAAAAACTGTTTTTT
-	TRBV10-3	TRBJ1-2	-	CAISGSDYGYTF	TGTGCCATCAGTGGCAGCGACTATGGCTACACCTTC
-	TRBV9	TRBJ2-4	TRBD1	CASSSGTGLAKNIQYF	TGTGCCAGCAGCTCAGGGACAGGGCTAGCCAAAAACATTCAGTACTTC
-	TRBV20-1	TRBJ1-5	-	CSAGPGPQHF	TGCAGTGCTGGGCCGGGACCCCAGCATTTT
-	TRBV7-2	TRBJ2-7	-	CASSFKYEQYF	TGTGCCAGCAGCTTCAAGTACGAGCAGTACTTC
-	TRBV4-3	TRBJ2-3	TRBD2	CASSQDRAGGTDTQYF	TGCGCCAGCAGCCAAGATCGAGCGGGGGGGACAGATACGCAGTATTTT
-	TRBV7-8	TRBJ1-5	TRBD1	CASSLRDRGYNQPQHF	TGTGCCAGCAGCTTAAGGGACAGGGGCTACAATCAGCCCCAGCATTTT
-	TRBV7-9	TRBJ2-2	-	CASSFGRRDSGELFF	TGTGCCAGCAGCTTTGGACGAAGGGATAGCGGGGAGCTGTTTTTT
-	TRBV27	TRBJ1-1	-	CASSSPGYTEAFF	TGTGCCAGCAGTTCACCAGGGTATACTGAAGCTTTCTTT
-	TRBV7-8	TRBJ1-6	TRBD1	CASSPGQGANSPLHF	TGTGCCAGCAGCCCCGGACAGGGCGCGAATTCACCCCTCCACTTT
-	TRBV19	TRBJ2-1	-	CASTLTTLIPPREQFF	TGTGCCAGTACCTTGACTACCCTCATCCCTCCTCGTGAGCAGTTCTTC
-	TRBV19	TRBJ2-5	-	CASSPRQEETQYF	TGTGCCAGTAGTCCCAGACAGGAAGAGACCCAGTACTTC
-	TRBV12-3/TRBV12-4	TRBJ1-4	-	CASSEGQHEKLFF	TGTGCCAGCAGCGAGGGACAACATGAAAAACTGTTTTTT
-	TRBV7-9	TRBJ1-2	TRBD1	CASSSAGTGGLGGYTF	TGTGCCAGCAGCTCAGCCGGGACAGGGGGTCTTGGTGGCTACACCTTC
-	TRBV3-1/TRBV3-2	TRBJ1-4	TRBD1	CASSQASGGDEKLFF	TGTGCCAGCAGCCAAGCTTCAGGGGGCGATGAAAAACTGTTTTTT
-	TRBV20-1	TRBJ2-3	TRBD2	CSASSAGGRGTQYF	TGCAGTGCTAGTTCAGCGGGGGGGCGGGGGACGCAGTATTTT
-	TRBV6-5	TRBJ2-7	TRBD2	CASRPSGTYEQYF	TGTGCCAGCAGGCCTAGCGGAACCTACGAGCAGTACTTC
-	TRBV19	TRBJ2-5	-	CASSIDQGETQYF	TGTGCCAGTAGTATAGATCAGGGGGAGACCCAGTACTTC
-	TRBV27	TRBJ1-2	-	CASGQWGVGGYTF	TGTGCCAGCGGACAGTGGGGGGTAGGTGGCTACACCTTC
-	TRBV5-1	TRBJ2-3	-	CASSLVMIQGTATDTQYF	TGCGCCAGCAGCTTGGTGATGATACAGGGAACGGCCACAGATACGCAGTATTTT
-	TRBV7-9	TRBJ1-3	-	CASSSRGPTFSGNTIYF	TGTGCCAGCAGCTCTAGGGGACCCACTTTCTCTGGAAACACCATATATTTT
once	TRBV6-5	TRBJ1-6	-	CASSYSGPYNSPLHF	TGTGCCAGCAGTTACTCGGGGCCTTATAATTCACCCCTCCACTTT
-	TRBV29-1	TRBJ1-5	-	CSGGDSNQPQHF	TGCAGCGGAGGGGATAGCAATCAGCCCCAGCATTTT
-	TRBV9	TRBJ2-3	-	CASSVRLGGADTQYF	TGTGCCAGCAGCGTCCGGCTTGGGGGCGCAGATACGCAGTATTTT
-	TRBV2	TRBJ1-5	-	CASSERGNSNQPQHF	TGTGCCAGCAGTGAAAGGGGGAATAGCAATCAGCCCCAGCATTTT
-	TRBV7-2	TRBJ2-7	-	CASSLVSSYEQYF	TGTGCCAGCAGCTTAGTCAGCTCCTACGAGCAGTACTTC
-	TRBV23-1	TRBJ2-7	-	CASSPWRNGYEQYF	TGCGCCAGCAGTCCTTGGAGGAACGGATACGAGCAGTACTTC
-	TRBV5-1	TRBJ1-2	-	CASSLAGDGGYTF	TGCGCCAGCAGCTTGGCCGGGGATGGTGGCTACACCTTC
-	TRBV6-5	TRBJ1-1	-	CASSYFRDTEAFF	TGTGCCAGCAGTTATTTCCGGGACACTGAAGCTTTCTTT
-	TRBV28	TRBJ1-1	-	CASSETLNTEAFF	TGTGCCAGCAGTGAAACGTTGAACACTGAAGCTTTCTTT
-	TRBV5-6	TRBJ2-1	-	CASSLGGAGLRVF	TGTGCCAGCAGCTTGGGTGGGGCAGGGTTGCGCGTCTTC
-	TRBV10-2	TRBJ1-5	TRBD1	CASGPGTGINQPQHF	TGCGCCAGCGGACCCGGGACAGGGATCAATCAGCCCCAGCATTTT